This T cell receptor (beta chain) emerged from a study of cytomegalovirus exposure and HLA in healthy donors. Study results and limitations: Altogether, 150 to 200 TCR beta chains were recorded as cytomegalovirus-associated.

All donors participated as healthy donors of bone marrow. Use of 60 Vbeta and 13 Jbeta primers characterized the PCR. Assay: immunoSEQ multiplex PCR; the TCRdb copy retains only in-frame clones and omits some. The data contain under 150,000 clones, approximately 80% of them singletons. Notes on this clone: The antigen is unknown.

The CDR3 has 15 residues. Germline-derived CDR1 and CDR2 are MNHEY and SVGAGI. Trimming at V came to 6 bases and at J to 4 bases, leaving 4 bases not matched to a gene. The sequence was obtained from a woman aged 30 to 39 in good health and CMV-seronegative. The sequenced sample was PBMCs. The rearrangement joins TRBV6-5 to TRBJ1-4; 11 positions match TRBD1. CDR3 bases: TGTGCCAGCAGACCCGGGACAGGGGGTAATGAAAAACTGTTTTTT. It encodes CASRPGTGGNEKLFF.